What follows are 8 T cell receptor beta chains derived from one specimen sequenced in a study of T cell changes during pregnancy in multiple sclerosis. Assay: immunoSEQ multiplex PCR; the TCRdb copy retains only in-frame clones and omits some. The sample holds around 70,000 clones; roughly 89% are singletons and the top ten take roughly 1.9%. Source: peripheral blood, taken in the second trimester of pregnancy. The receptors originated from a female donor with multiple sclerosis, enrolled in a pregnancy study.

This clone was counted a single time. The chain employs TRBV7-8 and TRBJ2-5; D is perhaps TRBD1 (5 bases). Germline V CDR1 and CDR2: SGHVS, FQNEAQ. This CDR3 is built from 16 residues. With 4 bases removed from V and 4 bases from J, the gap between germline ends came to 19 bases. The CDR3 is CASSSYGVGVGETQYF. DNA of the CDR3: TGTGCCAGCAGCTCCTATGGGGTAGGGGTCGGAGAGACCCAGTACTTC.

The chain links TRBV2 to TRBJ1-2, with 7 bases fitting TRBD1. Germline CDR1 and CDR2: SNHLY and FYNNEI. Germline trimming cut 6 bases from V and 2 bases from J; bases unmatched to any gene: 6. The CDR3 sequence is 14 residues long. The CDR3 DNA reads TGTGCCAGCAGGAGGGACAGAATCAACTATGGCTACACCTTC. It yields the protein CASRRDRINYGYTF.

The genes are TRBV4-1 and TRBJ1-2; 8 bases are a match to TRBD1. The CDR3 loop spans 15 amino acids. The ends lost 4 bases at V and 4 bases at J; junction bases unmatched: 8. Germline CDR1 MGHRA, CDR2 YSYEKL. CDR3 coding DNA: TGCGCCAGCAGCCCCCCGACAGGGGCGTCCTATGGCTACACCTTC. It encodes CASSPPTGASYGYTF.

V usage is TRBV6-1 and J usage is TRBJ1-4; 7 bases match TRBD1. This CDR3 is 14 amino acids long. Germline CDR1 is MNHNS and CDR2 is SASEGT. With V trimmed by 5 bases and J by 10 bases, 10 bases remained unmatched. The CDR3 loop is CASSRDSPTGKLFF. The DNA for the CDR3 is TGTGCCAGCAGTCGGGACAGCCCAACTGGAAAACTGTTTTTT.

The CDR3 loop reads CASSQSGAGVVTQYF. CDR3 DNA: TGCGCCAGCAGTCAATCTGGCGCGGGTGTCGTAACCCAGTACTTC. The chain links TRBV23-1 to TRBJ2-5; D might be TRBD2 (5 bases). TRBV23-1 is sorted into the ORF group, with uncertain function. Trimming pared 0 bases from V and 8 bases from J, leaving 16 bases between. CDR3 length: 15 residues.

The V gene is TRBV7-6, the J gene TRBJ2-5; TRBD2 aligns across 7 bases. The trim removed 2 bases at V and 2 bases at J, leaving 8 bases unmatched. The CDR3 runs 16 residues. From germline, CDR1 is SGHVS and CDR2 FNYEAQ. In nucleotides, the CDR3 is TGTGCCAGCAGCTTACGCCCTGGGAGGGGACAAGAGACCCAGTACTTC. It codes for CASSLRPGRGQETQYF. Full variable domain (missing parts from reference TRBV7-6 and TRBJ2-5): GAGVSQSPRYKVTKRGQDVALRCDPISGHVSLYWYRQALGQGPEFLTYFNYEAQQDKSGLPNDRFSAERPEGSISTLTIQRTEQRDSAMYRCASSLRPGRGQETQYFGPGTRLLVL.

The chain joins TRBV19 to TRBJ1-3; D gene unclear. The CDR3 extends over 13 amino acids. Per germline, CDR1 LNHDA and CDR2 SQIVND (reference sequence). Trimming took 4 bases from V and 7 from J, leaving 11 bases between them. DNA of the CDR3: TGTGCCAGTAGTACCCCCCGCGGGAACACCATATATTTT. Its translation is CASSTPRGNTIYF.

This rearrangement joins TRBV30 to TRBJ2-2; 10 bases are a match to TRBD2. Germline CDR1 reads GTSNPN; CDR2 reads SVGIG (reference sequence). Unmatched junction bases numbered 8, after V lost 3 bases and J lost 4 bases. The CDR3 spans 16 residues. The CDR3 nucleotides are TGTGCCTGGAGCGCCCGGACTAGCGGTTTCACCGGGGAGCTGTTTTTT. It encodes CAWSARTSGFTGELFF.